The clone carrying this T cell receptor (beta chain) occurred many times. The record originates from a study of regulatory T cells in long-lasting Graves disease. The CDR3 is 15 residues long. Per germline, CDR1 SGHVS and CDR2 FQNEAQ. Losses at the gene ends were 3 bases for V and 2 bases for J; bases not matched to a gene: 6. Assembly of TCR beta libraries relied on iRepertoire HTBI primers together with Arm-PCR of CDR3 regions. In the original workflow: Identification across samples found some 60 TRBV and about 15 TRBJ segments. TCRdb passed the multiplex PCR reads through MiXCR, listing each CDR3 protein once. The V and J calls here are based on TCRdb, not the publication. The repertoire consists of 300,000 to 400,000 distinct CDR3 sequences, with 16% occurring once and the leading ten covering 25% to 30%. Time point here: newly diagnosed GD, antithyroid drugs for less than 3 months. RNA isolated from PBMCs was used to make the TCR library. As collected, the peripheral blood samples measured about 9.2 milliliters each and went into EDTA tubes.

A further study also used this sample, focusing on T cells in Graves' hyperthyroidism and ophthalmopathy. That study adds: Using the HTBI primer set, a first-round RT-PCR was run on the TCR CDR3.

This TCR was recovered from a man aged 35 to 55 with Graves disease. Source: peripheral blood mononuclear cells (PBMCs), taken at new diagnosis, from a patient treated with antithyroid drugs. The chain couples TRBV7-8 to TRBJ2-5; 7 bases line up with TRBD2. CDR3 bases: TGTGCCAGCAGCTTGTGGGGGGGTGTTCAAGAGACCCAGTACTTC. This translates into CASSLWGGVQETQYF.